This TCR beta chain stems from a study of early T cells in non-severe SARS-CoV-2 infection. V lost 8 bases to trimming and J lost 0 bases, with 16 bases between them. CDR1 is MNHEY and CDR2 is SMNVEV in the germline V gene (reference sequence). The CDR3 totals 16 residues. Unique molecular identifier tags were affixed to discrete cDNA molecules. TCRdb re-analysed the 5' RACE reads in MiXCR, keeping a single row per CDR3 protein. The sample gives around 99,000 distinct CDR3 sequences, around 16% of which show up once; 4.5% to 6% is in the top ten. The sample in question was whole blood, obtained at baseline. This sequence joins TRBV27 and TRBJ1-4; D is unclear. This receptor was identified in an adult who was a healthcare worker with PCR-confirmed SARS-CoV-2 infection or an uninfected control (not recorded which). The CDR3 is CASGRSGVATNEKLFF. In DNA, the CDR3 is TGTGCCAGCGGGAGGTCTGGGGTTGCAACTAATGAAAAACTGTTTTTT. Based on the CDR3 plus reference TRBV27 and TRBJ1-4, the full variable domain is EAQVTQNPRYLITVTGKKLTVTCSQNMNHEYMSWYRQDPGLGLRQIYYSMNVEVTDKGDVPEGYKVSRKEKRNFPLILESPSPNQTSLYFCASGRSGVATNEKLFFGSGTQLSVL.